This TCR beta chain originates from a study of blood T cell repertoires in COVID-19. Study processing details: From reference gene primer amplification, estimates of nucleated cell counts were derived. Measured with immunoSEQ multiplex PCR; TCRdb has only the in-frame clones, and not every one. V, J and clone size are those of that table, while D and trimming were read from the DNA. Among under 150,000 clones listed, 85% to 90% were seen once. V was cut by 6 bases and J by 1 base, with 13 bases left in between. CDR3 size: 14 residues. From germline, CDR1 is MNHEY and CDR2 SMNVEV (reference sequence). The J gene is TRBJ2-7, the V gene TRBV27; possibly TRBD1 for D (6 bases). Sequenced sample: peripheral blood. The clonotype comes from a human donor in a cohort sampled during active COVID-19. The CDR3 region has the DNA TGTGCCAGCAGCAACTCCGGACAGTCCTACGAGCAGTACTTC. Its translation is CASSNSGQSYEQYF.